Detailed here is one TCR beta chain. What it recognizes is unknown. Once RNA had been extracted, it was reverse transcribed into cDNA to act as the sequencing template. The method was immunoSEQ multiplex PCR; TCRdb's version includes in-frame clones alone and lacks a portion of them. The sample contains about 39,000 clones, under 70% of which appear only once. The sample's treatment: oral pan-JAK inhibitor, 5-10 mg twice daily. This sample stems from a study of CD8+ T cells in alopecia areata. Study in general: In an open-label trial, patients got 5 to 10 mg tofacitinib twice daily. Study conclusions and caveats: Tofacitinib significantly decreased scalp clonality and expanded CD8+ clones among top 100.

From germline, CDR1 is GTSNPN and CDR2 SVGIG (reference sequence). The CDR3 runs 15 residues. V shed 3 bases, J shed 5 bases, and the junction held 7 bases outside the gene matches. This TCR derives from a human donor with alopecia areata. The rearrangement joins TRBV30 to TRBJ2-1, with TRBD2 identical over 10 bases. Sequencing used CD8+ T cells sorted from blood, obtained at week 4, from a patient treated with tofacitinib. In nucleotides, the CDR3 is TGTGCCTGGAGCGTCGGACTAGCGGTAGACAATGAGCAGTTCTTC. This sequence encodes CAWSVGLAVDNEQFF.